This TCR beta chain was identified during a study of vaccination effects on CD4 cells after COVID-19. Study-wide context: Subjects were given two BNT162b2 or mRNA-1273 vaccine doses.

Ahead of sequencing, the ViraFEST assay grew antigen-specific CD4+ T cells using viral peptide pools. Culture lasted roughly 9 days before CD4+ T cell isolation. Among the vaccine recipients, none had a prior SARS-CoV-2 infection, and nucleocapsid antibodies were negative. Wells of around 2 million PBMC each were grown with about 9.3 IU/ml IL-2 and roughly 10 ug/ml peptides. Points on this clone: Its antigen is still unknown.

Germline V gene sequence: CDR1 KGHSH, CDR2 LQKENI. This CDR3 spans 13 amino acids. Trimming shortened V by 6 bases and J by 6 bases, and 15 bases separated the two germline ends. Findings and limits, study-wide: Common cold coronavirus cross-reactivity was shown by only 1 of 255 vaccine-induced clones in healthy vaccinees. Clones that were induced by infection or by vaccine showed marked contraction late after vaccination.

Assay used: immunoSEQ multiplex PCR; TCRdb lists only in-frame clones, some missing. This sample has about 73,000 clones, with around 76% found just once. Sequences were derived from CD4+ T cells from PBMCs cultured with SARS-CoV-2 spike peptides, sampled before COVID-19 vaccination. The receptor's source is a human donor who received a COVID-19 vaccine. The chain recombines TRBV18 with TRBJ2-7, with D perhaps matching TRBD1 (6 bases). The CDR3 bases are TGTGCCAGCTCTCTGGACAGCCTCGGCGAGCAGTACGTC. Amino acid sequence: CASSLDSLGEQYV.